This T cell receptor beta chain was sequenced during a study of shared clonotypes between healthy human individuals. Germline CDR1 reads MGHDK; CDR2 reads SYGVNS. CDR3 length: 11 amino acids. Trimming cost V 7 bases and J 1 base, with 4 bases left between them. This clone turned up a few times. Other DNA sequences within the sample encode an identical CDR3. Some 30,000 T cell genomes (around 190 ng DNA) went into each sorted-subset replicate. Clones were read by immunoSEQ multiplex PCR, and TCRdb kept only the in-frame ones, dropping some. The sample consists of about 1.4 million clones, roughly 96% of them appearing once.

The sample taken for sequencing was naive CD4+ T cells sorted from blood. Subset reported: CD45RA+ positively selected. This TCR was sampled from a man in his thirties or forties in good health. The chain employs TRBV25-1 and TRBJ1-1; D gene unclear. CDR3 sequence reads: CASIRNTEAFF. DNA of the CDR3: TGTGCCAGCATCAGGAACACTGAAGCTTTCTTT.